These T cell receptor beta chains were read from a single sample in a study of blood T cell repertoires in COVID-19. Generated by immunoSEQ multiplex PCR, the TCRdb table keeps only in-frame clones and is missing some. The sample records about 310,000 clones, about 87% being singletons. Input material: PBMCs or T cells enriched from blood (not recorded which). The receptors stem from a woman aged 18 to 35 who had recovered from COVID-19. Both conserved end residues are part of each CDR3. Each record gives: V gene, clone size, D gene, J gene, CDR3 DNA, CDR3 protein. D genes are given only for firm matches. Some rows have no size entry. The others give once, few or many, or a class for an expanded clone.

V: TRBV25-1
size: .
D: TRBD1
J: TRBJ2-2
DNA: TGTGCCAGCAGTGAGGGACAGGGGGCACTTCGCACCGGGGAGCTGTTTTTT
CDR3: CASSEGQGALRTGELFF

V: TRBV10-3
size: .
D: TRBD1
J: TRBJ2-3
DNA: TGTGCCATCAGTGAAGGACAGGGGGTTCAGGTAGATACGCAGTATTTT
CDR3: CAISEGQGVQVDTQYF

V: TRBV10-3
size: .
D: TRBD1
J: TRBJ2-7
DNA: TGTGCCATCAGCCCGGGACAGGGGTTGGCCTACGAGCAGTACTTC
CDR3: CAISPGQGLAYEQYF

V: TRBV18
size: once
D: .
J: TRBJ1-1
DNA: TGTGCCAGCTCCTGGCGCGGTGAGGGGACTGGGGCTGAAGCTTTCTTT
CDR3: CASSWRGEGTGAEAFF

V: TRBV6-1
size: once
D: .
J: TRBJ2-3
DNA: TGTGCCAGCAGTGATTTTAGGAGAGGCACAGATACGCAGTATTTT
CDR3: CASSDFRRGTDTQYF

V: TRBV7-3
size: .
D: TRBD1
J: TRBJ1-2
DNA: TGTGCCAGCAGCATAAATCAGGGGGCCGACGGCTACACCTTC
CDR3: CASSINQGADGYTF

V: TRBV6-5
size: .
D: .
J: TRBJ1-2
DNA: TGTGCCAGCAGTTACGACCCGTTGGGGGCTGGCTACACCTTC
CDR3: CASSYDPLGAGYTF

V: TRBV18
size: .
D: .
J: TRBJ2-2
DNA: TGTGCCAGCTCACCAACCCCCGGTAACACCGGGGAGCTGTTTTTT
CDR3: CASSPTPGNTGELFF

V: TRBV7-3
size: .
D: .
J: TRBJ2-1
DNA: TGTGCCAGCAGCCCCAAATCCCGACAGCATGAGCAGTTCTTC
CDR3: CASSPKSRQHEQFF

V: TRBV4-3
size: .
D: .
J: TRBJ2-2
DNA: TGCGCCAGCAGCCAAGAGAGGAGATCAGTCACCGGGGAGCTGTTTTTT
CDR3: CASSQERRSVTGELFF

V: TRBV5-1
size: .
D: .
J: TRBJ1-6
DNA: TGCGCCAGCAGCCTCAGGGTTGGGAATTCACCCCTCCACTTT
CDR3: CASSLRVGNSPLHF

V: TRBV6-2/TRBV6-3
size: .
D: .
J: TRBJ1-1
DNA: TGTGCCAGCAGTTACGATCAGGGCGGGAGCACTGAAGCTTTCTTT
CDR3: CASSYDQGGSTEAFF

V: TRBV27
size: .
D: TRBD1
J: TRBJ1-1
DNA: TGTGCCAGCAGTTTTGGGACAGAGAACACTGAAGCTTTCTTT
CDR3: CASSFGTENTEAFF

V: TRBV5-5
size: .
D: TRBD1
J: TRBJ2-7
DNA: TGTGCCAGCAGACCACCGGGACAGGGAACCTACGAGCAGTACTTC
CDR3: CASRPPGQGTYEQYF

V: TRBV5-8
size: .
D: TRBD2
J: TRBJ2-5
DNA: TGTGCCAGCAGCCCACCGAGAGGTAGCGGGGGGGACGAGACCCAGTACTTC
CDR3: CASSPPRGSGGDETQYF

V: TRBV3-1/TRBV3-2
size: .
D: TRBD1
J: TRBJ1-6
DNA: TGTGCCAGCAGCCTCGGACAGGGGACAAATTCACCCCTCCACTTT
CDR3: CASSLGQGTNSPLHF

V: TRBV29-1
size: .
D: .
J: TRBJ2-2
DNA: TGCAGCGTGGCCGAGGGACAAAACACCGGGGAGCTGTTTTTT
CDR3: CSVAEGQNTGELFF

V: TRBV6-5
size: .
D: TRBD1
J: TRBJ1-1
DNA: TGTGCCAGCAGTTCTAGACAGGGTTTACAAGCTTTCTTT
CDR3: CASSSRQGLQAFF

V: TRBV19
size: .
D: TRBD1
J: TRBJ2-2
DNA: TGTGCCAGTATCTCGGACAGGGACACCGGGGAGCTGTTTTTT
CDR3: CASISDRDTGELFF

V: TRBV10-3
size: few
D: TRBD2
J: TRBJ2-1
DNA: TGTGCCATCAGTGAGTATACTAGCGGGGGAAATGAGCAGTTCTTC
CDR3: CAISEYTSGGNEQFF

V: TRBV7-2
size: .
D: .
J: TRBJ1-3
DNA: TGTGCCAGCAGCAACCCCGGACAGTCCTCTGGAAACACCATATATTTT
CDR3: CASSNPGQSSGNTIYF

V: TRBV4-1
size: .
D: TRBD2
J: TRBJ2-1
DNA: TGCGCCAGCAGCCAAGTTGGGGGCGCGGGGGGCAATGAGCAGTTCTTC
CDR3: CASSQVGGAGGNEQFF

V: TRBV6-6
size: .
D: TRBD1
J: TRBJ1-2
DNA: TGTGCCAGCAGTGTCCGGGACAGGGGGTTCTACACCTTC
CDR3: CASSVRDRGFYTF

V: TRBV4-3
size: .
D: .
J: TRBJ2-7
DNA: TGCGCCAGCGCCTTAAGCGGGCTAGATGTGCAGTACTTC
CDR3: CASALSGLDVQYF

V: TRBV5-1
size: .
D: .
J: TRBJ2-5
DNA: TGCGCCAGCAGTTATCAAGAGACCCAGTACTTC
CDR3: CASSYQETQYF